A single sample is the source of the 10 T cell receptor beta chains below, sequenced in a study of blood T cells in healthy people across ages. PCR was performed a second time for about 6 to 12 cycles using a sample-barcoded 5' primer and a J-beta primer mix. TCRdb analysed the 5' RACE reads with MiXCR anew, one entry per CDR3 protein. Among around 1,600,000 distinct CDR3 sequences listed, around 40% were seen once. Source material: blood. These receptors were taken from a woman in her late teens or twenties in good health.

The genes are TRBV29-1 and TRBJ2-5; possibly TRBD2 for D (5 bases). Per the germline V gene, CDR1 is SQVTM and CDR2 is ANQGSEA. Trimming shortened V by 4 bases and J by 11 bases, and 17 bases separated the two germline ends. This CDR3 is built from 12 residues. CDR3 sequence reads: CSVGFVGGEQYF. In DNA form, the CDR3 reads TGCAGCGTTGGGTTCGTGGGTGGGGAGCAGTACTTC. Full variable domain (outside the CDR3, taken from reference TRBV29-1 and TRBJ2-5): SAVISQKPSRDICQRGTSLTIQCQVDSQVTMMFWYRQQPGQSLTLIATANQGSEATYESGFVIDKFPISRPNLTFSTLTVSNMSPEDSSIYLCSVGFVGGEQYFGPGTRLLVL.

The J gene is TRBJ2-1, the V gene TRBV14; 7 bases fit TRBD1. Germline V lookup: CDR1 SGHDN, CDR2 FVKESK. Trimming removed 0 bases from V and 9 bases from J; junction bases left unmatched: 11. The CDR3 totals 16 residues. The DNA for the CDR3 is TGTGCCAGCAGCCAAGACCCCGACAGGGTTAGAGGTGAGCAGTTCTTC. It is translated as CASSQDPDRVRGEQFF.

CDR3 nucleotide sequence: TGCAGCGCGACCGGGACAGGGGTAGCGAACTATGGCTACACCTTC. This sequence encodes CSATGTGVANYGYTF. The V gene is TRBV29-1, the J gene TRBJ1-2; 10 bases line up with TRBD1. After removal of 7 bases from V and 2 bases from J, the junction contained 10 bases not matched to a gene. Germline V gives CDR1 SQVTM, CDR2 ANQGSEA. The CDR3 consists of 15 residues.

In this sample, this clonotype turned up a few times. The J gene is TRBJ2-5, the V gene TRBV7-2, with TRBD2 matching over 11 bases. The CDR3 is 16 amino acids. Germline CDR1 reads SGHTA; CDR2 reads FQGNSA. The V segment lost 4 bases and the J segment 5 bases; nucleotides outside the gene matches: 9. CDR3 sequence (DNA): TGTGCCAGCAGCTCTCGACTAGCGGGGTCGGCGGAGACCCAGTACTTC. Translation gives CASSSRLAGSAETQYF.

This clonotype was recorded a few times. The chain uses TRBV7-6 and TRBJ1-1; 8 positions agree with TRBD1. Germline CDR1 is SGHVS and CDR2 is FNYEAQ. Germline trimming cut 4 bases from V and 5 bases from J; bases unmatched to any gene: 9. The CDR3 sequence is 15 residues long. CDR3 amino acids: CASSSSGGAKTEAFF. CDR3 nucleotides: TGTGCCAGCAGCTCCTCAGGGGGCGCAAAGACTGAAGCTTTCTTT.

The chain uses TRBV9 and TRBJ2-2, with D possibly being TRBD1 or TRBD2 (5 bases each). V was trimmed by 2 bases and J by 4 bases, leaving 12 bases between them. Germline CDR1 reads SGDLS; CDR2 reads YYNGEE. CDR3 length: 15 residues. CDR3 sequence: CASSVWDGGTGELFF. The CDR3 DNA reads as TGTGCCAGCAGCGTTTGGGACGGAGGCACCGGGGAGCTGTTTTTT.

This clonotype has more than one count but fewer than ten. The gene calls are TRBV28 and TRBJ1-1; D is possibly TRBD1 (5 bases). The V and J ends lost 5 bases and 1 base respectively, with 20 bases between them. The CDR3 loop spans 17 amino acids. Germline CDR1 is MDHEN and CDR2 is SYDVKM. CDR3 nucleotide sequence: TGTGCCAGCAGTCAAATACAGGCCGCCGAGGGGAACACTGAAGCTTTCTTT. It yields the protein CASSQIQAAEGNTEAFF.

The genes are TRBV6-5 and TRBJ1-2; TRBD1 might be the D (6 bases). This CDR3 has 15 amino acids. The V and J ends lost 0 bases and 8 bases respectively, with 16 bases between them. Germline V gives CDR1 MNHEY, CDR2 SVGAGI. CDR3: CASSYSTQGQGGYTF. CDR3 nucleotide sequence: TGTGCCAGCAGTTACTCGACCCAGGGGCAGGGAGGCTACACCTTC.

The chain's CDR3 is CSARIAGGIYNEQFF. The CDR3 DNA follows: TGCAGTGCTAGAATAGCGGGAGGGATATACAATGAGCAGTTCTTC. The chain is built from TRBV20-1 and TRBJ2-1, with TRBD2 matching over 11 bases. The CDR3 sequence is 15 residues long. Germline V lookup: CDR1 DFQATT, CDR2 SNEGSKA (reference sequence). V was clipped by 2 bases and J by 4 bases; unmatched bases: 4.

This clonotype was seen only a few times. In nucleotides, the CDR3 is TGTGCCAGCGAAGGGAGGGGTCTTCTCAACTATGGCTACACCTTC. Translation gives CASEGRGLLNYGYTF. The chain employs TRBV25-1 and TRBJ1-2; the D gene is possibly TRBD1 (5 bases). This CDR3 is 15 amino acids long. Germline CDR1 and CDR2: MGHDK and SYGVNS. The ends were cut back, 8 bases at V and 2 bases at J, with 18 bases in the middle.